One and the same sample provided the 2 T cell receptor beta chains below, sequenced in a study of metastatic and nonmetastatic thyroid tumors (dated by TCRdb to the early 2020s). None of the patients had been given any treatment before thyroid surgery. Library method: PCR. Sequencer: Illumina HiSeq 4000. TCRdb reanalyzed the raw reads on its own, using fastp at Q25 for trimming and MiXCR for clone calling, and kept in-frame beta chains. For this sample the table gives around 18,000 clones, of which 10% to 15% were detected only once. The ten most abundant clones make up roughly 30% of the sample. The sequenced sample was blood. The receptors derive from a female donor with papillary thyroid cancer or a benign thyroid nodule (not recorded which). Some clones in this sample may be carry-over from other donors' samples.

This clone showed up many times. This chain links TRBV7-9 with TRBJ1-2, with D unresolved. The CDR3 runs to 13 residues. V lost 5 bases and J 8 bases, leaving 15 bases between the germline ends. The germline V gene encodes CDR1 SEHNR and CDR2 FQNEAQ (reference sequence). Written as DNA, the CDR3 is TGTGCCAGCAGCCCCTGGACCGCTAAAGGCTACACCTTC. Amino acid sequence: CASSPWTAKGYTF.

Details on this clone: A read error may account for a junction end that differs from germline. This sequence joins TRBV20-1 and TRBJ1-6; tentatively, D is TRBD1 (5 bases). This CDR3 contains 16 residues. Germline V gene data show CDR1 as DFQATT and CDR2 as SNEGSKA (reference sequence). CDR3: CSGSSLTGLFNSHLHF. The CDR3 DNA reads as TGCAGTGGCAGTTCCCTTACGGGACTTTTTAATTCACACCTCCACTTT.